This T cell receptor (beta chain) was observed in a study of shared clonotypes between healthy human individuals. Study context: The cohort comprised a couple of women and a few men. Their ages spanned 18 to 49 years.

Nashville, Tennessee was home to all donors, who were Caucasian adults. CD45RA-negative memory and CD45RA+ naive subsets were split from the CD4+ cells. Sequencing was performed with immunoSEQ multiplex PCR; in TCRdb, only in-frame clones are kept and a portion is missing. The sample yields under 650,000 clones, 96% seen once. The sequence came from a woman younger than 45 in good health. The material sequenced was naive CD4+ T cells sorted from blood. This sample's subset: CD45RA+ positively selected.

DNA for the CDR3: TGCGCCACCGGGACAGGGGCACACGAGCAGTACTTC. Its protein product is CATGTGAHEQYF. The rearrangement uses TRBV5-1 and TRBJ2-7; TRBD1 matches 10 bases. V was clipped by 9 bases and J by 5 bases; unmatched bases: 5. This CDR3 spans 12 amino acids. The germline CDR1 and CDR2 sequences are SGHRS and YFSETQ. Drawing the rest from reference TRBV5-1 and TRBJ2-7, the complete variable domain is KAGVTQTPRYLIKTRGQQVTLSCSPISGHRSVSWYQQTPGQGLQFLFEYFSETQRNKGNFPGRFSGRQFSNSRSEMNVSTLELGDSALYLCATGTGAHEQYFGPGTRLTVT.